A selection of T cell receptor beta chains follows, all from one sample in a study of Tregs in tolerant kidney transplant recipients. TCRdb's table, derived via immunoSEQ multiplex PCR, lists solely in-frame clones and lacks some. The sample has 200,000 to 300,000 clones, about 80% seen once. Sequenced: CD4+ T cells from blood. The receptors were gathered from a human donor in good health. CDR3s include the opening cysteine and the closing phenylalanine or tryptophan. Each record gives: D gene, V gene, J gene, clone size, CDR3 DNA, CDR3 protein. A D gene is named only where the DNA matches it firmly. Only some rows state a clone size, as once, few, many or a class for expanded clones.

d_gene: NA
v_gene: TRBV5-1
j_gene: TRBJ1-2
abundance: NA
CDR3nt: TGCGCCAGCAGCTTGCCCCAGGGAGGAGACGGCTACACCTTC
CDR3aa: CASSLPQGGDGYTF

d_gene: TRBD1
v_gene: TRBV5-8
j_gene: TRBJ2-1
abundance: NA
CDR3nt: TGTGCCAGCAGCTCGGACAGGAGTGATGAGCAGTTCTTC
CDR3aa: CASSSDRSDEQFF

d_gene: NA
v_gene: TRBV9
j_gene: TRBJ2-7
abundance: NA
CDR3nt: TGTGCCAGCAGCCTCGGGACGTCTACAATCTACGAGCAGTACTTC
CDR3aa: CASSLGTSTIYEQYF

d_gene: TRBD1
v_gene: TRBV19
j_gene: TRBJ1-3
abundance: once
CDR3nt: TGTGCCAGTACCGTGACAGGGCTGCGAGGAAACACCATATATTTT
CDR3aa: CASTVTGLRGNTIYF

d_gene: NA
v_gene: TRBV5-1
j_gene: TRBJ2-5
abundance: NA
CDR3nt: TGCGCCAGCAGCTTGGAGTGGGAGACCCAGTACTTC
CDR3aa: CASSLEWETQYF

d_gene: NA
v_gene: TRBV19
j_gene: TRBJ1-2
abundance: once
CDR3nt: TGTGCCAGTAGTATAAACCCCACAGGTGTCTATGGCTACACCTTC
CDR3aa: CASSINPTGVYGYTF

d_gene: TRBD2
v_gene: TRBV5-1
j_gene: TRBJ2-7
abundance: NA
CDR3nt: TGCGCCAGCAGCTTCTGGGGAGGGCTCTACTACGAGCAGTACTTC
CDR3aa: CASSFWGGLYYEQYF

d_gene: NA
v_gene: TRBV7-8
j_gene: TRBJ2-1
abundance: few
CDR3nt: TGTGCCAGCAGCTGGAGCCCTAAGCATGAGCAGTTCTTC
CDR3aa: CASSWSPKHEQFF

d_gene: NA
v_gene: TRBV11-2
j_gene: TRBJ2-7
abundance: few
CDR3nt: TGTGCCAGCAGCTTTGGGACATTCTACGAGCAGTACTTC
CDR3aa: CASSFGTFYEQYF

d_gene: TRBD1
v_gene: TRBV4-1
j_gene: TRBJ1-5
abundance: NA
CDR3nt: TGCGCCAGCAGCCAAGACCTGACAGGGAAAACTCAGCCCCAGCATTTT
CDR3aa: CASSQDLTGKTQPQHF

d_gene: TRBD2
v_gene: TRBV11-2
j_gene: TRBJ2-5
abundance: NA
CDR3nt: TGTGCCAGCAGCTTAGCTCTCGGGGCACGGGGGGCCCAGTACTTC
CDR3aa: CASSLALGARGAQYF

d_gene: NA
v_gene: TRBV19
j_gene: TRBJ2-7
abundance: NA
CDR3nt: TGTGCCAGTTCCCAACGGGGACAGCCTGCGGGATACGAGCAGTACTTC
CDR3aa: CASSQRGQPAGYEQYF

d_gene: NA
v_gene: TRBV6-6
j_gene: TRBJ2-5
abundance: NA
CDR3nt: TGTGCCAGCAGTGAGCGGGACCAAGAGACCCAGTACTTC
CDR3aa: CASSERDQETQYF

d_gene: TRBD1
v_gene: TRBV6-5
j_gene: TRBJ2-7
abundance: NA
CDR3nt: TGTGCCAGCAGGCCGACAGGGAAGAGCTACGAGCAGTACTTC
CDR3aa: CASRPTGKSYEQYF

d_gene: NA
v_gene: TRBV7-9
j_gene: TRBJ2-3
abundance: NA
CDR3nt: TGTGCCAGCAGCTTATCACTCGGTCGTATAGCAGATACGCAGTATTTT
CDR3aa: CASSLSLGRIADTQYF

d_gene: TRBD2
v_gene: TRBV5-1
j_gene: TRBJ2-2
abundance: once
CDR3nt: TGCGCCAGCAGCTTAAACAGACTAGCGGGAGGGCCGGGCACCGGGGAGCTGTTTTTT
CDR3aa: CASSLNRLAGGPGTGELFF

d_gene: NA
v_gene: TRBV4-2
j_gene: TRBJ1-5
abundance: NA
CDR3nt: TGTGCCAGCAGCCAAGTTACAGGAGATCAGCCCCAGCATTTT
CDR3aa: CASSQVTGDQPQHF

d_gene: TRBD1
v_gene: TRBV15
j_gene: TRBJ2-5
abundance: NA
CDR3nt: TGTGCCACCAGCCCTGCCGGGACAGAAGAGACCCAGTACTTC
CDR3aa: CATSPAGTEETQYF

d_gene: NA
v_gene: TRBV7-9
j_gene: TRBJ1-1
abundance: once
CDR3nt: TGTGCCAGCAGCTTAGTAGCAGGGGCGGGCACTGAAGCTTTCTTT
CDR3aa: CASSLVAGAGTEAFF

d_gene: NA
v_gene: TRBV4-1
j_gene: TRBJ1-4
abundance: NA
CDR3nt: TGCGCCAGCAGCCGAGTCAGGAGGACTAATGAAAAACTGTTTTTT
CDR3aa: CASSRVRRTNEKLFF

d_gene: NA
v_gene: TRBV5-1
j_gene: TRBJ1-3
abundance: few
CDR3nt: TGCGCCAGCAGCTTGGATTGGGCCGACTCTGGAAACACCATATATTTT
CDR3aa: CASSLDWADSGNTIYF

d_gene: NA
v_gene: TRBV19
j_gene: TRBJ2-5
abundance: NA
CDR3nt: TGTGCCACTGGACAGAGGTACCAAGAGACCCAGTACTTC
CDR3aa: CATGQRYQETQYF

d_gene: TRBD1
v_gene: TRBV9
j_gene: TRBJ1-3
abundance: once
CDR3nt: TGTGCCAGCAGCACACGACAGGGGGCAGACACCATATATTTT
CDR3aa: CASSTRQGADTIYF

d_gene: NA
v_gene: TRBV9
j_gene: TRBJ2-5
abundance: once
CDR3nt: TGTGCCAGCAGCGTAGGGGGGGCACGAGAAGAGACCCAGTACTTC
CDR3aa: CASSVGGAREETQYF

d_gene: TRBD1
v_gene: TRBV11-2
j_gene: TRBJ2-7
abundance: NA
CDR3nt: TGTGCCAGCAGAAAGGACAGGTCATACTCCTACGAGCAGTACTTC
CDR3aa: CASRKDRSYSYEQYF

d_gene: TRBD2
v_gene: TRBV9
j_gene: TRBJ2-3
abundance: few
CDR3nt: TGTGCCAGCAGCGGGAGGCTAGCGGCTACTTCAGATACGCAGTATTTT
CDR3aa: CASSGRLAATSDTQYF

d_gene: TRBD1
v_gene: TRBV10-3
j_gene: TRBJ1-1
abundance: NA
CDR3nt: TGTGCCATCAGTAACAGGGGGCTAGAGGCTTTCTTT
CDR3aa: CAISNRGLEAFF

d_gene: NA
v_gene: TRBV6-5
j_gene: TRBJ1-6
abundance: NA
CDR3nt: TGTGCCAGCAGTTTTTGGTTTGGAAATTCACCCCTCCACTTT
CDR3aa: CASSFWFGNSPLHF

d_gene: TRBD2
v_gene: TRBV14
j_gene: TRBJ2-1
abundance: NA
CDR3nt: TGTGCCAGCAGCCAAGATAATTATAGCGGGAGGGTTAGTGAGCAGTTCTTC
CDR3aa: CASSQDNYSGRVSEQFF

d_gene: TRBD1
v_gene: TRBV18
j_gene: TRBJ1-2
abundance: NA
CDR3nt: TGTGCCAGCTCACCGAGACAGGGACGTTCTGAAGGCTACACCTTC
CDR3aa: CASSPRQGRSEGYTF

d_gene: NA
v_gene: TRBV4-2
j_gene: TRBJ1-4
abundance: NA
CDR3nt: TGTGCCAGCAGCCAAGCGGCAGGGAGGAGAGGTGAAAAACTGTTTTTT
CDR3aa: CASSQAAGRRGEKLFF

d_gene: TRBD1
v_gene: TRBV5-1
j_gene: TRBJ1-2
abundance: NA
CDR3nt: TGCGCCAGCAGCCGGCTAGGGACAGGGAGTACCCTTGGGGGCTACACCTTC
CDR3aa: CASSRLGTGSTLGGYTF